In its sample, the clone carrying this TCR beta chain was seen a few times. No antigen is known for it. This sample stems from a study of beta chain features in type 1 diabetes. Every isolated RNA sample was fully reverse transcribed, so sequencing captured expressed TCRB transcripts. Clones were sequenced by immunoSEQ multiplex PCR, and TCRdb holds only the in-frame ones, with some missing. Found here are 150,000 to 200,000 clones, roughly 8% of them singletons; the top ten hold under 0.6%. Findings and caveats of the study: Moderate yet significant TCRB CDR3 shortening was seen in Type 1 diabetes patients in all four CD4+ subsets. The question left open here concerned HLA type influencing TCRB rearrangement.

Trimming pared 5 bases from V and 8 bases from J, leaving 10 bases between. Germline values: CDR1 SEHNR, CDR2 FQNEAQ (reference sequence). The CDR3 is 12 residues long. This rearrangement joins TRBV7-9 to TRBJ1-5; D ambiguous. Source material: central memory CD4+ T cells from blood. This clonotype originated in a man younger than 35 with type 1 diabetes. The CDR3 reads CASSLTDKPQHF. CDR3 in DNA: TGTGCCAGCAGCCTAACAGACAAGCCCCAGCATTTT. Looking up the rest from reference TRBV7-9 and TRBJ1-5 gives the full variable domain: DTGVSQNPRHKITKRGQNVTFRCDPISEHNRLYWYRQTLGQGPEFLTYFQNEAQLEKSRLLSDRFSAERPKGSFSTLEIQRTEQGDSAMYLCASSLTDKPQHFGDGTRLSIL.